These T cell receptor beta chains were read from a single sample in a study of cytomegalovirus exposure and HLA in healthy donors. The assay was immunoSEQ multiplex PCR, and TCRdb's table has in-frame clones only and misses some. The top ten clones hold roughly 6.7% of a sample with more than 150,000 clones, 80% of them seen once. The sample taken for sequencing was PBMCs. The source of these receptors is a man aged 35 to 55 in good health and CMV-seropositive. The CDR3 runs from the conserved cysteine through the conserved F or W. Fields, in order: clone size, J gene, V gene, D gene, CDR3 protein, CDR3 DNA. A D gene is named only where the DNA matches it firmly. Some rows mark clone size as missing; the rest say once, few, many or name a class of expanded clone.

size: NA; J: TRBJ2-1; V: TRBV28; D: TRBD2; CDR3: CASSPPGLAGLNSYNEQFF; DNA: TGTGCCAGCAGCCCACCGGGACTAGCGGGGCTAAACTCCTACAATGAGCAGTTCTTC
size: NA; J: TRBJ2-1; V: TRBV4-3; D: TRBD2; CDR3: CASSQEAGGLNEQFF; DNA: TGCGCCAGCAGCCAAGAAGCGGGGGGGCTTAATGAGCAGTTCTTC
size: NA; J: TRBJ2-7; V: TRBV7-9; D: TRBD1; CDR3: CASSDRTGQGEQYF; DNA: TGTGCCAGCAGCGACAGGACAGGGCAGGGCGAGCAGTACTTC
size: NA; J: TRBJ1-2; V: TRBV5-1; D: NA; CDR3: CASSPARGVGGYTF; DNA: TGCGCCAGCAGCCCGGCCCGGGGTGTCGGCGGCTACACCTTC
size: NA; J: TRBJ2-3; V: TRBV20-1; D: NA; CDR3: CSARRGDTQYF; DNA: TGCAGTGCTCGACGAGGGGATACGCAGTATTTT
size: once; J: TRBJ2-4; V: TRBV7-9; D: TRBD1; CDR3: CASSPRDRENIQYF; DNA: TGTGCCAGCAGCCCCCGGGACAGGGAAAACATTCAGTACTTC
size: NA; J: TRBJ1-1; V: TRBV12-2; D: NA; CDR3: CASRLRVAVTEAFF; DNA: TGTGCAAGTCGCTTGCGGGTAGCAGTCACTGAAGCTTTCTTT
size: NA; J: TRBJ1-2; V: TRBV7-2; D: TRBD1; CDR3: CASSLGATGALYGYTF; DNA: TGTGCCAGCAGCTTAGGCGCCACAGGGGCCCTCTATGGCTACACCTTC
size: NA; J: TRBJ2-5; V: TRBV9; D: TRBD1; CDR3: CASSGGGQGHRETQYF; DNA: TGTGCCAGCAGCGGCGGGGGACAGGGGCACCGTGAGACCCAGTACTTC
size: NA; J: TRBJ2-2; V: TRBV5-1; D: TRBD1; CDR3: CASSSSGTATGELFF; DNA: TGCGCCAGCAGCTCCTCCGGGACAGCCACCGGGGAGCTGTTTTTT
size: NA; J: TRBJ2-2; V: TRBV13; D: TRBD1; CDR3: CASSLGGQGVSGELFF; DNA: TGTGCCAGCAGCTTAGGAGGGCAGGGGGTCTCCGGGGAGCTGTTTTTT
size: NA; J: TRBJ1-5; V: TRBV18; D: TRBD1; CDR3: CASSPTGAREPQHF; DNA: TGTGCCAGCTCACCGACAGGGGCGCGGGAGCCCCAGCATTTT
size: NA; J: TRBJ2-7; V: TRBV20-1; D: NA; CDR3: CSASLTYEQYF; DNA: TGCAGTGCTAGCCTAACCTACGAGCAGTACTTC
size: NA; J: TRBJ1-4; V: TRBV6-1; D: TRBD1; CDR3: CASSGPGGNEKLFF; DNA: TGTGCCAGCAGTGGCCCAGGGGGGAATGAAAAACTGTTTTTT
size: few; J: TRBJ1-4; V: TRBV30; D: NA; CDR3: CGGGWDDEKLFF; DNA: TGTGGGGGAGGGTGGGACGACGAAAAACTGTTTTTT
size: few; J: TRBJ2-3; V: TRBV7-2; D: TRBD2; CDR3: CASSLVPGTSGGVGTQYF; DNA: TGTGCCAGCAGCTTGGTCCCGGGGACTAGCGGGGGGGTTGGTACGCAGTATTTT
size: NA; J: TRBJ2-6; V: TRBV14; D: NA; CDR3: CASSSPGIGSGANVLTF; DNA: TGTGCCAGCAGCAGTCCGGGGATAGGCTCTGGGGCCAACGTCCTGACTTTC
size: NA; J: TRBJ2-7; V: TRBV11-2; D: TRBD2; CDR3: CASSLPSGGRVEQYF; DNA: TGTGCCAGCAGCTTACCAAGCGGGGGACGGGTCGAGCAGTACTTC
size: NA; J: TRBJ2-3; V: TRBV7-8; D: TRBD1; CDR3: CASSSGGGGTDTQYF; DNA: TGTGCCAGCAGCTCAGGGGGCGGAGGCACAGATACGCAGTATTTT
size: once; J: TRBJ2-5; V: TRBV29-1; D: TRBD2; CDR3: CSVEAGRGREETQYF; DNA: TGCAGCGTTGAAGCCGGGAGGGGAAGGGAGGAGACCCAGTACTTC
size: few; J: TRBJ2-1; V: TRBV27; D: NA; CDR3: CASSPLLRGNINEQFF; DNA: TGTGCCAGCAGTCCCCTTTTGCGGGGTAATATCAATGAGCAGTTCTTC
size: once; J: TRBJ2-7; V: TRBV9; D: TRBD1; CDR3: CASSTHRGPTYEQYF; DNA: TGTGCCAGCAGCACCCACAGGGGCCCTACCTACGAGCAGTACTTC
size: NA; J: TRBJ2-3; V: TRBV19; D: NA; CDR3: CASSIWPTSTDTQYF; DNA: TGTGCCAGTAGTATTTGGCCGACTAGCACAGATACGCAGTATTTT
size: few; J: TRBJ1-1; V: TRBV28; D: NA; CDR3: CASSLRALGTEAFF; DNA: TGTGCCAGCAGTTTGAGGGCCCTTGGAACTGAAGCTTTCTTT
size: few; J: TRBJ2-5; V: TRBV14; D: NA; CDR3: CASSQDWTQYF; DNA: TGTGCCAGCAGCCAAGACTGGACCCAGTACTTC
size: NA; J: TRBJ2-7; V: TRBV4-2; D: NA; CDR3: CASSQDRGLIYEQYF; DNA: TGTGCCAGCAGCCAAGATCGTGGCCTGATCTACGAGCAGTACTTC
size: NA; J: TRBJ2-7; V: TRBV18; D: NA; CDR3: CASSPTGSHEQYF; DNA: TGTGCCAGCTCACCGACAGGCTCGCACGAGCAGTACTTC
size: NA; J: TRBJ1-1; V: TRBV7-9; D: NA; CDR3: CASSLVSGRGFEAFF; DNA: TGTGCCAGCAGCTTAGTATCGGGCAGGGGCTTTGAAGCTTTCTTT
size: NA; J: TRBJ2-7; V: TRBV11-2; D: NA; CDR3: CASSLQDSQLGYEQYF; DNA: TGTGCCAGCAGCTTACAGGACTCACAGCTCGGCTACGAGCAGTACTTC
size: few; J: TRBJ2-1; V: TRBV5-4; D: TRBD2; CDR3: CASSSPQKSGGAYNEQFF; DNA: TGTGCCAGCAGCTCCCCCCAAAAAAGCGGGGGGGCCTACAATGAGCAGTTCTTC
size: NA; J: TRBJ1-2; V: TRBV5-1; D: NA; CDR3: CASSLEAGRDGYTF; DNA: TGCGCCAGCAGCTTGGAGGCAGGGAGGGATGGCTACACCTTC
size: NA; J: TRBJ2-3; V: TRBV27; D: TRBD2; CDR3: CASSFGQRGAEDTQYF; DNA: TGTGCCAGCAGTTTTGGCCAGCGGGGGGCCGAAGATACGCAGTATTTT
size: few; J: TRBJ2-5; V: TRBV7-9; D: NA; CDR3: CASRQTGGVRETQYF; DNA: TGTGCCAGCAGACAAACCGGCGGGGTTCGGGAGACCCAGTACTTC
size: NA; J: TRBJ2-2; V: TRBV4-1; D: NA; CDR3: CASSPGGTDTGELFF; DNA: TGCGCCAGCAGCCCCGGCGGGACTGACACCGGGGAGCTGTTTTTT
size: NA; J: TRBJ2-5; V: TRBV11-3; D: TRBD2; CDR3: CASSLSGGALETQYF; DNA: TGTGCCAGCAGCTTGAGCGGGGGGGCGCTGGAGACCCAGTACTTC
size: NA; J: TRBJ1-6; V: TRBV10-3; D: NA; CDR3: CAIKEGGQNNSPLHF; DNA: TGTGCCATCAAGGAAGGGGGACAAAATAATTCACCCCTCCACTTT
size: NA; J: TRBJ2-5; V: TRBV5-4; D: NA; CDR3: CASSAQKETQYF; DNA: TGTGCCAGCAGCGCACAAAAAGAGACCCAGTACTTC
size: NA; J: TRBJ2-2; V: TRBV11-3; D: TRBD2; CDR3: CASSLGAGANTGELFF; DNA: TGTGCCAGCAGCTTAGGAGCGGGGGCGAACACCGGGGAGCTGTTTTTT
size: NA; J: TRBJ2-7; V: TRBV28; D: TRBD1; CDR3: CASSPSDRGIWRF; DNA: TGTGCCAGCAGTCCCTCCGACAGGGGGATATGGCGCTTC
size: NA; J: TRBJ2-6; V: TRBV6-1; D: NA; CDR3: CASREDRTPTYSGANVLTF; DNA: TGTGCCAGCAGAGAAGACAGGACCCCCACATACTCTGGGGCCAACGTCCTGACTTTC
size: NA; J: TRBJ1-5; V: TRBV4-2; D: NA; CDR3: CASSQGPRLSNQPQHF; DNA: TGTGCCAGCAGCCAAGGACCTAGACTTAGCAATCAGCCCCAGCATTTT
size: NA; J: TRBJ2-3; V: TRBV29-1; D: NA; CDR3: CSVEDRAPTDTQYF; DNA: TGCAGCGTTGAAGACAGGGCCCCCACAGATACGCAGTATTTT
size: NA; J: TRBJ1-5; V: TRBV19; D: NA; CDR3: CASSIRDSNQPQHF; DNA: TGTGCCAGTAGTATCAGGGATAGCAATCAGCCCCAGCATTTT
size: NA; J: TRBJ2-3; V: TRBV18; D: TRBD1; CDR3: CASSRQGGNRNTDTQYF; DNA: TGTGCCAGCTCACGACAGGGGGGTAACAGGAACACAGATACGCAGTATTTT
size: NA; J: TRBJ2-1; V: TRBV7-9; D: NA; CDR3: CASSFFTSEQFF; DNA: TGTGCCAGCAGCTTCTTTACGAGTGAGCAGTTCTTC
size: NA; J: TRBJ2-1; V: TRBV5-4; D: NA; CDR3: CASSFEYNEQFF; DNA: TGTGCCAGCAGCTTTGAGTACAATGAGCAGTTCTTC
size: NA; J: TRBJ1-3; V: TRBV5-1; D: NA; CDR3: CASSLNGDTIYF; DNA: TGCGCCAGCAGCTTGAACGGAGACACCATATATTTT
size: NA; J: TRBJ2-5; V: TRBV5-4; D: TRBD2; CDR3: CASSPNAGLQVETQYF; DNA: TGTGCCAGCAGCCCAAATGCGGGACTACAGGTGGAGACCCAGTACTTC
size: NA; J: TRBJ1-2; V: TRBV11-2; D: TRBD1; CDR3: CASSLVPDRADGYTF; DNA: TGTGCCAGCAGCTTAGTCCCCGACAGGGCGGATGGCTACACCTTC
size: NA; J: TRBJ2-7; V: TRBV7-9; D: TRBD1; CDR3: CASSPRGGTGYYEQYF; DNA: TGTGCCAGCAGCCCCAGGGGGGGGACAGGGTACTACGAGCAGTACTTC
size: NA; J: TRBJ2-3; V: TRBV7-2; D: TRBD2; CDR3: CASSKDRGVGTDTQYF; DNA: TGTGCCAGCAGCAAAGACCGGGGGGTGGGGACAGATACGCAGTATTTT
size: few; J: TRBJ1-5; V: TRBV6-4; D: NA; CDR3: CASSDSKQGNQPQHF; DNA: TGTGCCAGCAGTGACTCGAAACAAGGCAATCAGCCCCAGCATTTT
size: few; J: TRBJ2-7; V: TRBV30; D: TRBD1; CDR3: CAWSAGTGGQYF; DNA: TGTGCCTGGAGTGCCGGGACAGGCGGCCAGTACTTC
size: NA; J: TRBJ1-6; V: TRBV27; D: NA; CDR3: CASSFPGNSPLHF; DNA: TGTGCCAGCAGTTTCCCGGGAAATTCACCCCTCCACTTT
size: NA; J: TRBJ2-5; V: TRBV9; D: NA; CDR3: CASSVGSTQETQYF; DNA: TGTGCCAGCAGCGTAGGATCGACACAAGAGACCCAGTACTTC